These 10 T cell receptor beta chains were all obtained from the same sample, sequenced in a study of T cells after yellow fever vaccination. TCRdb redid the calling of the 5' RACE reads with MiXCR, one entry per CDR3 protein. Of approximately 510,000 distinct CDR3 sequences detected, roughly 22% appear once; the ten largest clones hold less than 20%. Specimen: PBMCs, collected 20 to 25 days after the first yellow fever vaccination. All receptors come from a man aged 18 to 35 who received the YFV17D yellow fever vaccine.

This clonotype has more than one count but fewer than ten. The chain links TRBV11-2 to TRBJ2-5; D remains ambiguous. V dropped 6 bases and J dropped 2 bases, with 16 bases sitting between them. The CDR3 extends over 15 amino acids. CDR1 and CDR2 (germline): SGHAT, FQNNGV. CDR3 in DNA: TGTGCCAGCAGTTCGCTAAGGAATATACAAGAGACCCAGTACTTC. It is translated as CASSSLRNIQETQYF.

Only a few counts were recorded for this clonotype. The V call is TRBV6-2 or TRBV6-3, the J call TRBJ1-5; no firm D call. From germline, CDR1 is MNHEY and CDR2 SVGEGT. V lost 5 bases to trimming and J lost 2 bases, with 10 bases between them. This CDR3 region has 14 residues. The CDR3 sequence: CASSDPGGNQPQHF. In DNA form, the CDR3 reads TGTGCCAGCAGTGACCCGGGAGGCAATCAGCCCCAGCATTTT.

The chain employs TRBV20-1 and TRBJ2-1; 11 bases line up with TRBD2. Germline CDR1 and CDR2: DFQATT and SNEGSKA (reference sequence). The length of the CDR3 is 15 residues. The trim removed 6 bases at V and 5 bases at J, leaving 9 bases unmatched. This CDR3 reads CSAVKLAGAHNEQFF. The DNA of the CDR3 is TGCAGTGCCGTAAAACTAGCGGGGGCTCACAATGAGCAGTTCTTC.

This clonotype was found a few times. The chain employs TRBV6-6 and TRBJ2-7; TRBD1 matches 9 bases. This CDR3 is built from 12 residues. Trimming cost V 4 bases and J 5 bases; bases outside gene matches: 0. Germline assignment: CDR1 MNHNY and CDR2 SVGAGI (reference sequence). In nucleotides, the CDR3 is TGTGCCAGCAGTTGGACAGGGGACGAGCAGTACGTC. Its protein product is CASSWTGDEQYV.

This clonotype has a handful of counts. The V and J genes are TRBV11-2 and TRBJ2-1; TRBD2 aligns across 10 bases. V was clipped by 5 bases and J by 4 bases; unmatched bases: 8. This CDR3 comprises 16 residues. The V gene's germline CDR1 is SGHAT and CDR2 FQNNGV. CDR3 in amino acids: CASSQYQRGGYNEQFF. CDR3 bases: TGTGCCAGCAGCCAGTACCAGCGGGGGGGATACAATGAGCAGTTCTTC. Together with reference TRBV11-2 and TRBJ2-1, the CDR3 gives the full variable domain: EAGVAQSPRYKIIEKRQSVAFWCNPISGHATLYWYQQILGQGPKLLIQFQNNGVVDDSQLPKDRFSAERLKGVDSTLKIQPAKLEDSAVYLCASSQYQRGGYNEQFFGPGTRLTVL.

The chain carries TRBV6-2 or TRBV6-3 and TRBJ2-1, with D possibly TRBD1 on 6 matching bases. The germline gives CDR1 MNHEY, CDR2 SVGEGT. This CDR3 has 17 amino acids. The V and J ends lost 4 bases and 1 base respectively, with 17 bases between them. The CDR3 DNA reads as TGTGCCAGCAGTTCCCTCGCTCGGCAGGGGTCCTACAATGAGCAGTTCTTC. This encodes CASSSLARQGSYNEQFF.

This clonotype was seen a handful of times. This CDR3 reads CASSIGTGPAEAFF. CDR3 DNA sequence: TGCGCCAGCAGCATTGGGACAGGGCCCGCTGAAGCTTTCTTT. The chain carries TRBV5-1 and TRBJ1-1, with 9 bases matching TRBD1. Germline CDR1 reads SGHRS; CDR2 reads YFSETQ. This CDR3 contains 14 residues. J gave up 6 bases and V 4 bases, and 7 bases lay outside the gene matches.

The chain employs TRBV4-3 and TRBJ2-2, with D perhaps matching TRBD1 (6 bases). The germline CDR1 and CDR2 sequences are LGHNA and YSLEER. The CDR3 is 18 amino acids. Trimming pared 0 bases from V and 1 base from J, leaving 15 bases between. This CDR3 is CASSQDGVGGRNTGELFF. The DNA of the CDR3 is TGCGCCAGCAGCCAAGATGGGGTTGGGGGCCGGAACACCGGGGAGCTGTTTTTT.

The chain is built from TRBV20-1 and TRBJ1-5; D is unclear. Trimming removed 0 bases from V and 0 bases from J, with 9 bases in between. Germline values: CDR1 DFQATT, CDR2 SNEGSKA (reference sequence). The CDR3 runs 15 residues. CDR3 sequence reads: CSARDSMGSNQPQHF. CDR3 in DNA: TGCAGTGCTAGAGACAGCATGGGTAGCAATCAGCCCCAGCATTTT.

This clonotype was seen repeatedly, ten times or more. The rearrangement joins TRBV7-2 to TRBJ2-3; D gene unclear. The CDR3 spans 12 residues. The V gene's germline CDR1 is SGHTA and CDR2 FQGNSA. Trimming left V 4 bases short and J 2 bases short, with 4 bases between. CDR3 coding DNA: TGTGCCAGCAGCTCCCCCACAGATACGCAGTATTTT. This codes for CASSSPTDTQYF.